The T cell receptor beta chain under discussion was sequenced for a study of shared clonotypes between healthy human individuals. CDR1 and CDR2 (germline): SNHLY, FYNNEI. The CDR3 totals 14 residues. The V and J ends lost 5 bases and 3 bases, in that order; junction bases with no gene match: 4. The deep-level immunoSEQ assay was used. Sequenced by immunoSEQ multiplex PCR; TCRdb stores in-frame clones only, minus some. The sample yields more than 900,000 clones, around 82% seen once. Sequencing used memory CD4+ T cells from PBMCs. Subset defined: CD45RA-negative fraction. This TCR was recovered from a man in his late teens or twenties in good health. Some clones in this sample may be carry-over from other donors' samples. The rearrangement links TRBV2 to TRBJ1-5; the match to TRBD1 covers 7 bases. CDR3 bases: TGTGCCAGCAGTCCTGACAGGGACAATCAGCCCCAGCATTTT. As protein: CASSPDRDNQPQHF.